The 13 T cell receptor beta chains below all came from one sample that was sequenced in a study of shared clonotypes between healthy human individuals. Method: immunoSEQ multiplex PCR; TCRdb's copy keeps in-frame clones and lacks some. The sample includes nearly 500,000 clones, 76% of them seen just once. The specimen was PBMCs. These TCRs come from a middle-aged woman in good health. Some clones in this sample may be carry-over from other donors' samples.

The J gene is TRBJ1-1, the V gene TRBV5-1; D remains ambiguous. The CDR3 has 14 residues. Germline values: CDR1 SGHRS, CDR2 YFSETQ. V dropped 3 bases and J dropped 1 base, with 10 bases sitting between them. The CDR3 region is CASSSSDGNTEAFF. The CDR3 DNA reads TGCGCCAGCAGCTCGTCGGACGGGAACACTGAAGCTTTCTTT.

A note on this clone: It differs at one base from a far larger clone, so likely a read error. The chain has TRBV19 and TRBJ1-5; D remains unclear. V shed 5 bases and J shed 7 bases, with 12 bases lying between them. The length of the CDR3 is 13 residues. CDR1 and CDR2 from the germline V gene are LNHDA and SQIVND (reference sequence). CDR3 DNA sequence: TGTGCCAGTAGTGAGGTCCAAGGGCAGCCCCAGCATTTT. Its translation: CASSEVQGQPQHF.

In DNA form, the CDR3 reads TGTGCCAGCAGCTTGTTAGCGGGAACGGGAAATGAGCAGTTCTTC. As protein: CASSLLAGTGNEQFF. The chain couples TRBV7-2 to TRBJ2-1; 8 bases line up with TRBD2. In germline, CDR1 is SGHTA, CDR2 FQGNSA. V was pared by 3 bases and J by 7 bases, with 8 bases of the junction left unmatched. The CDR3 contains 15 residues.

This clone came up a few times. CDR3 amino acids: CASSERVGRSNTNTGELFF. The CDR3 DNA sequence: TGCGCCAGCAGTGAGCGAGTCGGCCGATCAAACACGAACACCGGGGAGCTGTTTTTT. The chain employs TRBV10-1 and TRBJ2-2; D ambiguous. The CDR3 is made up of 19 amino acids. V lost 2 bases and J lost 0, with 19 bases in between. The germline CDR1 and CDR2 sequences are WNHNN and SYGVQD (reference sequence).

The rearrangement links TRBV4-1 to TRBJ2-2; D gene ambiguous. Germline-derived CDR1 and CDR2 are MGHRA and YSYEKL. Deletions cut 3 bases from V and 1 base from J, with 9 bases between. The length of the CDR3 is 15 residues. CDR3 sequence: CASSHYPLNTGELFF. CDR3 DNA: TGCGCCAGCAGCCACTACCCCCTGAACACCGGGGAGCTGTTTTTT.

The V gene is TRBV6-5, the J gene TRBJ2-7, with TRBD2 as a possible D gene (5 bases). With 6 bases removed from V and 2 bases from J, the gap between germline ends came to 14 bases. The CDR3 has 14 amino acids. CDR1 is MNHEY, CDR2 SVGAGI, per germline. The CDR3 region is CASSPGSHAYEQYF. CDR3 nucleotides: TGTGCCAGCAGCCCGGGAAGCCATGCCTACGAGCAGTACTTC.

J is TRBJ2-1 and V is TRBV2; possibly TRBD2 for D (8 bases). The CDR3 runs to 17 residues. Germline V gene lookup returns CDR1 SNHLY and CDR2 FYNNEI. Between the trimmed V and J ends, which lost 8 bases and 5 bases, there was a span of 25 bases. The CDR3 DNA follows: TGTGCCAGCGGGGCGGGGGGACAGTCGATCAGGAACAATGAGCAGTTCTTC. It is translated as CASGAGGQSIRNNEQFF.

J is TRBJ2-1 and V is TRBV11-2; D is undetermined. The V end lost 0 bases, the J end lost 4 bases, and 10 bases lay between the germline ends. CDR3 length: 15 residues. Germline V lookup: CDR1 SGHAT, CDR2 FQNNGV. The CDR3 protein is CASSLDWPPYNEQFF. The DNA of the CDR3 is TGTGCCAGCAGCTTAGACTGGCCCCCATACAATGAGCAGTTCTTC.

The chain carries TRBV5-6 and TRBJ2-3, with 7 positions matching TRBD1. Germline V lookup: CDR1 SGHDT, CDR2 YYEEEE. V shed 4 bases and J 4 bases; nucleotides not matched to a gene: 15. The CDR3 spans 17 residues. The CDR3: CASSREQGKIRADTQYF. Written as DNA, the CDR3 is TGTGCCAGCAGCCGGGAACAGGGGAAAATCAGGGCAGATACGCAGTATTTT.

The CDR3 sequence is CASKGTRSSYEQYF. The CDR3 bases are TGTGCCAGCAAGGGGACCCGAAGCTCCTACGAGCAGTACTTC. The J gene is TRBJ2-7, the V gene TRBV27; D is possibly TRBD1 or TRBD2 (5 bases each). The CDR3 totals 14 residues. Germline CDR1 and CDR2: MNHEY and SMNVEV (reference sequence). V was trimmed by 7 bases and J by 0 bases, leaving 13 bases between them.

The chain employs TRBV5-4 and TRBJ1-2; D gene uncertain. Trimming pared 3 bases from V and 0 bases from J, leaving 15 bases between. This CDR3 comprises 16 residues. CDR1 SGHNT and CDR2 YYREEE come from the germline V gene (reference sequence). The CDR3, as DNA: TGTGCCAGCAGCTCGGGCTGGAAAATGGCTAACTATGGCTACACCTTC. It translates to CASSSGWKMANYGYTF.

This chain links TRBV5-1 with TRBJ2-1; no clear D gene. V lost 0 bases and J 6 bases, leaving 10 bases between the germline ends. Germline CDR1 is SGHRS and CDR2 is YFSETQ. The CDR3 contains 14 residues. The CDR3 nucleotides read TGCGCCAGCAGCTTGGGGGGTAACAGCAATGAGCAGTTCTTC. Translated, it gives CASSLGGNSNEQFF.

The CDR3 nucleotides read TGTGCCAGCAGCTTAGTTCTATCCGATGAGCAGTTCTTC. Its translation: CASSLVLSDEQFF. The rearrangement joins TRBV7-6 to TRBJ2-1, with unresolved D. The CDR3 runs 13 residues. Germline-derived CDR1 and CDR2 are SGHVS and FNYEAQ. With 1 base removed from V and 8 bases from J, the gap between germline ends came to 9 bases.